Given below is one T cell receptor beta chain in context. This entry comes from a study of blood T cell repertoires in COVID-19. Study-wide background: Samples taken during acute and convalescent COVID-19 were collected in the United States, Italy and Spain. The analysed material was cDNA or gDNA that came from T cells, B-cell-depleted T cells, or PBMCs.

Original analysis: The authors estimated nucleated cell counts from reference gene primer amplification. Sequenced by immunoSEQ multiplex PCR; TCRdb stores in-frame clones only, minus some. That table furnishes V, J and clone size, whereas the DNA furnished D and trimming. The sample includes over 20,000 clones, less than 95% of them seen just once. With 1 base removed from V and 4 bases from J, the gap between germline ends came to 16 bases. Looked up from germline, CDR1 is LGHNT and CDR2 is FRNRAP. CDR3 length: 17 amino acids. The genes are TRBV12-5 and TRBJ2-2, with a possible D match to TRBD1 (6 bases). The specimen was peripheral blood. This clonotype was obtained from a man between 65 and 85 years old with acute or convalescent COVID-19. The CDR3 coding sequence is TGTGCTAGTGGTTTGGCACAGGGAACTTCAGGCACCGGGGAGCTGTTTTTT. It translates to CASGLAQGTSGTGELFF.